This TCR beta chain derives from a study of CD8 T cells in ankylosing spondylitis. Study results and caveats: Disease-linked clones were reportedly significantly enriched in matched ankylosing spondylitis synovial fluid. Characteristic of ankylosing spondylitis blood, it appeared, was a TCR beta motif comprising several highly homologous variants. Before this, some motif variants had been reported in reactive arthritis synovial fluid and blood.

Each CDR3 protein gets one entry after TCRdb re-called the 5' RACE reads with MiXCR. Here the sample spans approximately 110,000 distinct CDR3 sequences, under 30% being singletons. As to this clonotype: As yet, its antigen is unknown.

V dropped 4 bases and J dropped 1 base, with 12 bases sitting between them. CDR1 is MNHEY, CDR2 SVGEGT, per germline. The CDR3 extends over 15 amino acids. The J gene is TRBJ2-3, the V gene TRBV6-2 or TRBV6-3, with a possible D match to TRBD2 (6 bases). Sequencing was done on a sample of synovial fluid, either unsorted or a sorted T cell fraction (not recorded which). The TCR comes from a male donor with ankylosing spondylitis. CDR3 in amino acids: CASSSQTGGTDTQYF. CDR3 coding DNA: TGTGCCAGCAGTTCCCAGACGGGAGGCACAGATACGCAGTATTTT.